This T cell receptor (beta chain) is drawn from a study of blood T cells in healthy people across ages. General study results and limits: Any conclusive comparison of naive versus antigen-experienced cells was prevented by using unsorted PBMCs.

A note on this clonotype: Its antigen is unknown.

Then a second PCR, running roughly 6 to 12 cycles, was carried out with a sample-barcoded 5' primer and a J-beta primer mix. Each cDNA molecule carried a tag from a template-switch adaptor that contained 12 random nucleotides. Every sample returned 2.5 million or more CDR3-containing paired-end reads. One entry per CDR3 protein, called by TCRdb with MiXCR from the 5' RACE reads. The data contain about 1.8 million distinct CDR3 sequences, about 50% of them singletons. This CDR3 comprises 16 residues. Sequenced sample: blood. The TCR comes from a woman aged 35 to 49 in good health. The genes are TRBV21-1 and TRBJ1-1. TRBV21-1 is a listed pseudogene. The CDR3 DNA sequence: TGTGCCAGCAGCACCGATCCCAGGTCTGAGGGCACTGAAGCTTTCTTT. This encodes CASSTDPRSEGTEAFF.